These 12 T cell receptor beta chains were all obtained from the same sample, sequenced in a study of T cells after yellow fever vaccination. TCRdb re-analysed the 5' RACE reads in MiXCR, keeping a single row per CDR3 protein. The table lists tens of thousands of distinct CDR3 sequences, roughly 7.4% of them singletons. The sequencing here drew on CD8+ T cells sorted from PBMCs, taken around 14 days after the first yellow fever vaccination. The source is a man aged 18-30 years who received the YFV17D yellow fever vaccine.

Ten or more counts support this clonotype. The V and J genes are TRBV27 and TRBJ1-5; 8 bases align to TRBD1. Trimming removed 6 bases from V and 3 bases from J; junction bases left unmatched: 7. This CDR3 is built from 15 residues. Germline V gene sequence: CDR1 MNHEY, CDR2 SMNVEV (reference sequence). CDR3 sequence (DNA): TGTGCCAGCAGCCCCGGGACAGGTCTCAATCAGCCCCAGCATTTT. Translated, it gives CASSPGTGLNQPQHF.

This clonotype was counted many times. The chain is built from TRBV29-1 and TRBJ1-2, with D uncertain. Germline V gene lookup returns CDR1 SQVTM and CDR2 ANQGSEA. The CDR3 covers 14 residues. With 6 bases removed from V and 1 base from J, the gap between germline ends came to 15 bases. The CDR3 DNA reads as TGCAGCGTGGCTGGTGACCAGTTTAACTATGGCTACACCTTC. Amino acid sequence: CSVAGDQFNYGYTF. The full variable domain, in which reference TRBV29-1 and TRBJ1-2 provide the parts outside the CDR3, is SAVISQKPSRDICQRGTSLTIQCQVDSQVTMMFWYRQQPGQSLTLIATANQGSEATYESGFVIDKFPISRPNLTFSTLTVSNMSPEDSSIYLCSVAGDQFNYGYTFGSGTRLTVV.

Regarding this clonotype: A much larger clone is a single base away; this may be a read error. The CDR3 does not end in the conserved phenylalanine or tryptophan, so this is likely a read error. The chain uses TRBV7-2 and TRBJ2-7, with 7 bases identical to TRBD1. The CDR3 is 14 amino acids. The germline V gene has CDR1 SGHTA and CDR2 FQGNSA. With V trimmed by 6 bases and J by 1 base, 6 bases remained unmatched. CDR3 protein: CASRDDRDSYEQYL. DNA of the CDR3: TGTGCCAGCAGAGACGACAGGGATTCCTACGAGCAGTACCTC.

This clonotype has at least ten counts. The genes are TRBV7-9 and TRBJ1-1, with D possibly TRBD1 on 5 matching bases. The CDR3 loop spans 14 amino acids. V gave up 1 base and J gave up 0 bases, with 6 bases separating them. CDR1 and CDR2 from the germline V gene are SEHNR and FQNEAQ (reference sequence). CDR3 sequence (DNA): TGTGCCAGCAGCTTAGGACAGCTGAACACTGAAGCTTTCTTT. It codes for CASSLGQLNTEAFF. The full variable domain, its missing parts supplied by reference TRBV7-9 and TRBJ1-1, is DTGVSQNPRHKITKRGQNVTFRCDPISEHNRLYWYRQTLGQGPEFLTYFQNEAQLEKSRLLSDRFSAERPKGSFSTLEIQRTEQGDSAMYLCASSLGQLNTEAFFGQGTRLTVV.

This clonotype was recorded a few times. The chain is built from TRBV4-1 and TRBJ2-1; 13 bases map to TRBD2. V shed 0 bases, J shed 10 bases, and the junction held 6 bases outside the gene matches. Looked up from germline, CDR1 is MGHRA and CDR2 is YSYEKL. The CDR3 contains 16 residues. DNA of the CDR3: TGCGCCAGCAGCCAAGATGGAACTAGCGGGGGGGAGGAGCAGTTCTTC. This translates into CASSQDGTSGGEEQFF.

This clonotype was observed many times. The chain employs TRBV6-6 and TRBJ1-1, with D unclear. With 4 bases removed from V and 1 base from J, the gap between germline ends came to 7 bases. Germline V gives CDR1 MNHNY, CDR2 SVGAGI (reference sequence). This CDR3 has 13 amino acids. DNA for the CDR3: TGTGCCAGCAGTTCGGCAGAGAACACTGAAGCTTTCTTT. This encodes CASSSAENTEAFF.

This clonotype was counted ten times or more. This chain joins TRBV12-3 or TRBV12-4 and TRBJ2-3; no reliable D call. The CDR3 sequence is 15 residues long. Between the trimmed V and J ends, which lost 3 bases and 0 bases, there was a span of 10 bases. The CDR3 DNA sequence: TGTGCCAGCAGTTTTGACTTCACTAGCACAGATACGCAGTATTTT. It translates to CASSFDFTSTDTQYF.

This clonotype was picked up many times. The chain couples TRBV5-1 to TRBJ1-2, with 7 nucleotides matching TRBD1. CDR3 size: 15 residues. The germline V gene has CDR1 SGHRS and CDR2 YFSETQ. V dropped 5 bases and J dropped 2; count of bases not matched to a gene: 9. The CDR3, as DNA: TGCGCCAGCAGACTTGAAGGACAGGCCAACTATGGCTACACCTTC. It encodes CASRLEGQANYGYTF. Based on the CDR3 plus reference TRBV5-1 and TRBJ1-2, the full variable domain is KAGVTQTPRYLIKTRGQQVTLSCSPISGHRSVSWYQQTPGQGLQFLFEYFSETQRNKGNFPGRFSGRQFSNSRSEMNVSTLELGDSALYLCASRLEGQANYGYTFGSGTRLTVV.

This clonotype was seen many times. J is TRBJ2-5 and V is TRBV7-2; TRBD2 matches at 7 bases. Trimming cost V 0 bases and J 5 bases; bases outside gene matches: 3. The CDR3 length is 14 residues. Germline CDR1 SGHTA, CDR2 FQGNSA. CDR3 nucleotides: TGTGCCAGCAGCTTAGCGGGGCGGGGGGAGACCCAGTACTTC. Translation: CASSLAGRGETQYF.

This clonotype has ten or more counts. V gene TRBV20-1 combines with J gene TRBJ2-5, with 7 bases that match TRBD1. Trimming cost V 0 bases and J 9 bases; bases outside gene matches: 10. There are 14 residues in the CDR3. Germline lookup yields CDR1 DFQATT and CDR2 SNEGSKA (reference sequence). The CDR3 here is CSAREGTGVSAQYF. The DNA for the CDR3 is TGCAGTGCTAGAGAGGGTACAGGGGTTTCGGCCCAGTACTTC.

In its sample, this clonotype was seen a few times. The chain couples TRBV15 to TRBJ2-7, with D uncertain. V was trimmed by 0 bases and J by 5 bases, leaving 5 bases between them. Germline CDR1 reads LNHNV; CDR2 reads YYDKDF (reference sequence). This CDR3 is built from 12 residues. The CDR3 here is CATSRESHEQYF. CDR3 nucleotides: TGTGCCACCAGCAGAGAAAGCCACGAGCAGTACTTC.

This clonotype was seen repeatedly, ten times or more. The chain uses TRBV4-1 and TRBJ2-5; D might be TRBD1 or TRBD2, each matching 5 bases. V shed 0 bases and J shed 5 bases, with 19 bases lying between them. Germline V lookup: CDR1 MGHRA, CDR2 YSYEKL. The CDR3 spans 17 residues. The CDR3 here is CASSQEGDLGSGETQYF. CDR3 coding DNA: TGCGCCAGCAGCCAAGAAGGGGACCTCGGTTCCGGGGAGACCCAGTACTTC.